What follows is one T cell receptor (beta chain) and its context. CDR3 length: 16 residues. The V gene end was trimmed by 6 bases and the J gene end by 2 bases; junction bases not matched to a gene: 11. Libraries were prepared by immunoSEQ multiplex PCR; TCRdb keeps only in-frame clonotypes and omits some of them. The sample lists about 480,000 clones, about 79% seen once, with roughly an eighth in the top ten. This sample was included in a study of shared clonotypes between healthy human individuals. Sequenced input: PBMCs. The sequence was collected from a woman aged 40 to 50 in good health. Some clones in this sample may be carry-over from other donors' samples. This rearrangement joins TRBV6-7 to TRBJ2-5; 8 bases agree with TRBD2. TRBV6-7 is an ORF for which the function is uncertain. The CDR3 DNA is TGTGCCAGCAGCCCGCCCGTTTCGGGAGGGCAAGAGACCCAGTACTTC. It translates to CASSPPVSGGQETQYF.